Listed below are T cell receptor beta chains from one sample, sequenced in a study of cytomegalovirus exposure and HLA in healthy donors. Profiled with immunoSEQ multiplex PCR; TCRdb holds only in-frame clones, not every one. This table holds 110,000 to 150,000 clones, 65% to 85% found once. Sample: PBMCs. The receptor set was obtained from a man aged 25-45 years in good health and CMV-seronegative. CDR3s include the opening cysteine and the closing phenylalanine or tryptophan. A D gene is named only where the DNA matches it firmly. The listing skips clone size in some rows; elsewhere it reads once, few, many or a size class.

clone size,V gene,D gene,J gene,CDR3 DNA,CDR3 protein
NA,TRBV2,NA,TRBJ2-1,TGTGCCAGCAGTGAACGGGAGAGCTCCTACAATGAGCAGTTCTTC,CASSERESSYNEQFF
NA,TRBV4-2,NA,TRBJ2-4,TGTGCCAGCAGCCAAGATCCCTACAAAAACAGTCAGTACTTC,CASSQDPYKNSQYF
NA,TRBV27,TRBD1,TRBJ1-5,TGTGCCAGCAGTTTAACGGGACAGAGTCAGCCCCAGCATTTT,CASSLTGQSQPQHF
NA,TRBV20-1,NA,TRBJ2-1,TGCAGTGCTCGCTACAATGAGCAGTTCTTC,CSARYNEQFF
NA,TRBV6-5,NA,TRBJ1-2,TGTGCCAGCAGAATGGGGGGGACCTATGGCTACACCTTC,CASRMGGTYGYTF
few,TRBV28,NA,TRBJ1-5,TGTGCCAGCAGTTGGGGGGGACACAACAATCAGCCCCAGCATTTT,CASSWGGHNNQPQHF
once,TRBV30,TRBD1,TRBJ1-4,TGTGCCTGGAGTGGGGACAGGAGAGGAGAAAAACTGTTTTTT,CAWSGDRRGEKLFF
NA,TRBV7-3,TRBD1,TRBJ2-5,TGTGCCAGCAGCGCCGCTGGGACAGGGTGGGAGACCCAGTACTTC,CASSAAGTGWETQYF
NA,TRBV29-1,NA,TRBJ2-7,TGCAGCGTTCGGGACTCCAGCTCCTACGAGCAGTACTTC,CSVRDSSSYEQYF
NA,TRBV7-8,NA,TRBJ1-3,TGTGCCAGCAGCTTAGGGGCTGCCTCTGGAAACACCATATATTTT,CASSLGAASGNTIYF
NA,TRBV18,NA,TRBJ1-4,TGTGCCAGCTCACCTTTGAAGGACGGAGGAAAACTGTTTTTT,CASSPLKDGGKLFF
NA,TRBV5-6,TRBD1,TRBJ1-3,TGTGCCAGCAGCTGGGGCTTTACAGGGGCCAACTCTGGAAACACCATATATTTT,CASSWGFTGANSGNTIYF
NA,TRBV11-2,NA,TRBJ2-5,TGTGCCAGCAGCAGAGCTTCCCAAGAGACCCAGTACTTC,CASSRASQETQYF
NA,TRBV5-6,NA,TRBJ2-1,TGTGCCAGCAGCCGGAGGGCGGGGTCGGGATATGACAATGAGCAGTTCTTC,CASSRRAGSGYDNEQFF
NA,TRBV6-1,TRBD2,TRBJ2-7,TGTGCCAGCAGGGGGTCGGCGGGGGTCGAGCAGTACTTC,CASRGSAGVEQYF
NA,TRBV7-3,NA,TRBJ1-2,TGTGCCAGCAGCTTGGGCAGCCCCTATGGCTACACCTTC,CASSLGSPYGYTF
NA,TRBV2,TRBD1,TRBJ2-7,TGTGCCAGCAGAGACGACAGGGGGTCCTACGAGCAGTACTTC,CASRDDRGSYEQYF
NA,TRBV7-9,NA,TRBJ2-5,TGTGCCAGCAGCTTAGATCGTAGTACGCCCGTTTGGGAGACCCAGTACTTC,CASSLDRSTPVWETQYF
NA,TRBV30,NA,TRBJ1-1,TGTGCCTGGAGTGTGGCTTCAGGCAGGCTGAACACTGAAGCTTTCTTT,CAWSVASGRLNTEAFF
once,TRBV5-1,TRBD1,TRBJ1-1,TGCGCCAGCAGCCGACAGGGGGTCTCTGGAGAAGCTTTCTTT,CASSRQGVSGEAFF
NA,TRBV6-1,TRBD1,TRBJ1-6,TGTGCCAGCAGTGGGGGACAGACTGATTCACCCCTCCACTTT,CASSGGQTDSPLHF
NA,TRBV7-8,NA,TRBJ1-5,TGTGCCAGCAGCTTAATAAACCCAGGGCCAAATCAGCCCCAGCATTTT,CASSLINPGPNQPQHF
few,TRBV10-1,NA,TRBJ1-1,TGCGCCAGCAGTGTAAGGGGTTTGGGTGAAGCTTTCTTT,CASSVRGLGEAFF
NA,TRBV28,NA,TRBJ2-7,TGTGCCAGCAGTTCCCGTTTATACGAGCAGTACTTC,CASSSRLYEQYF
NA,TRBV9,TRBD1,TRBJ2-2,TGTGCCAGCAAGGGGGCTCCGATCACCGGGGAGCTGTTTTTT,CASKGAPITGELFF
NA,TRBV2,TRBD2,TRBJ2-1,TGTGCCAGCGGGACTAGCGGGAACTACAATGAGCAGTTCTTC,CASGTSGNYNEQFF
NA,TRBV28,NA,TRBJ2-7,TGTGCCAGCAGTCTCATAGGGGCCGAGCAGTACTTC,CASSLIGAEQYF
NA,TRBV19,NA,TRBJ2-4,TGTGCCAGTAGTATAGTGGGGGCCGGAAAAAACATTCAGTACTTC,CASSIVGAGKNIQYF
NA,TRBV20-1,NA,TRBJ2-7,TGCAGTGCTAGAGAGCCCTACGAGCAGTACTTC,CSAREPYEQYF
once,TRBV6-5,TRBD1,TRBJ1-2,TGTGCCAGCAGACCAACATCGGACAGGGGCTATGGCCACACCTTC,CASRPTSDRGYGHTF
NA,TRBV1,NA,TRBJ2-7,TGCACCAGCAGCCAAGGGGGGCTAGCGGGGGTATACGAGCAGTACTTC,CTSSQGGLAGVYEQYF
NA,TRBV5-1,TRBD1,TRBJ2-3,TGCGCCAGCAGCTTGGTAGGGGGCAGCACAGATACGCAGTATTTT,CASSLVGGSTDTQYF
few,TRBV6-6,NA,TRBJ1-2,TGTGCCAGCAGAGGACAGATCTATGGCTACACCTTC,CASRGQIYGYTF
NA,TRBV27,TRBD1,TRBJ1-2,TGTGCCAGCAGTTTAGAGGTTCGGGCAGGGGGGCATGGCTACACCTTC,CASSLEVRAGGHGYTF
NA,TRBV4-1,TRBD1,TRBJ1-5,TGCGCCAGCAGCCAGGACAGGGGTGATCAGCCCCAGCATTTT,CASSQDRGDQPQHF
few,TRBV14,NA,TRBJ2-6,TGTGCCAGCAGCCACGGAGAAGGGAGGTCCGGGGCCAACGTCCTGACTTTC,CASSHGEGRSGANVLTF
NA,TRBV2,NA,TRBJ1-2,TGTGCCGCCCAGGGTAATGGCTACACCTTC,CAAQGNGYTF
NA,TRBV5-1,TRBD1,TRBJ1-3,TGCGCCAGCTCTAGGGACAGCGGCTCTGGAAACACCATATATTTT,CASSRDSGSGNTIYF
NA,TRBV29-1,TRBD1,TRBJ2-7,TGCAGCGTTTCCGGGACAGGGATATCCTACGAGCAGTACTTC,CSVSGTGISYEQYF
NA,TRBV5-5,NA,TRBJ2-7,TGTGCCAGCAGCTTCCCCGGAGGGGAGCAGTACTTC,CASSFPGGEQYF
NA,TRBV20-1,NA,TRBJ2-1,TGCAGTGCCCTCGAGATCGCGGAGCAGTTCTTC,CSALEIAEQFF
few,TRBV29-1,TRBD1,TRBJ2-6,TGCAGCGGGCTAGGGACAGGGGGCACCGGGGCCAACGTCCTGACTTTC,CSGLGTGGTGANVLTF
NA,TRBV7-8,NA,TRBJ2-2,TGTGCCAGCAGCCCGAGAGGACAGCTCACCGGGGAGCTGTTTTTT,CASSPRGQLTGELFF
NA,TRBV2,TRBD1,TRBJ2-5,TGTGCCAGCAGCCCCGGGACAGGCGAAGAGACCCAGTACTTC,CASSPGTGEETQYF
NA,TRBV5-1,NA,TRBJ1-5,TGCGCCAGCTTAATGGAGGATCGTTATCAGCCCCAGCATTTT,CASLMEDRYQPQHF
NA,TRBV7-9,NA,TRBJ1-1,TGTGCCAGCAGCTTAGTGGAGGGGCGAACTGAAGCTTTCTTT,CASSLVEGRTEAFF
once,TRBV5-4,TRBD2,TRBJ2-7,TGTGCCAGCAGCGCGACTAGCGGGAGGGCCTCGGCCTACGAGCAGTACTTC,CASSATSGRASAYEQYF
NA,TRBV6-1,NA,TRBJ1-2,TGTGCCAGCAGTGCTATAGTTGCCTATGGCTACACCTTC,CASSAIVAYGYTF
NA,TRBV5-1,NA,TRBJ2-1,TGCGCCAGCACCTTGGAGGAGACCCCTACCTACAATGAGCAGTTCTTC,CASTLEETPTYNEQFF
once,TRBV28,NA,TRBJ2-2,TGTGCCAGCAGTAGACAGATCAATTCCGAGGAGCTGTTTTTT,CASSRQINSEELFF
NA,TRBV5-1,TRBD1,TRBJ2-7,TGCGCCAGCAGCTTGCTTCAATCCGGGACAGGGACCTACGAGCAGTACTTC,CASSLLQSGTGTYEQYF
NA,TRBV7-2,NA,TRBJ2-3,TGTGCCAGCAGCTTAGCGGGTGGCCCGGGTCGGGATACGCAGTATTTT,CASSLAGGPGRDTQYF
once,TRBV6-5,NA,TRBJ2-7,TGTGCCAGCGGGCCCTTTGGGCGTGAGCAGTACTTC,CASGPFGREQYF
NA,TRBV6-5,TRBD1,TRBJ1-1,TGTGCCAGCAGTTACAAACGGGACAGAGAAGCTTTCTTT,CASSYKRDREAFF
NA,TRBV4-2,NA,TRBJ1-3,TGTGCCAGCAGCCAAGGGCTCGGGGTCTCTGGAAACACCATATATTTT,CASSQGLGVSGNTIYF
once,TRBV2,NA,TRBJ2-1,TGTGCCAGCCAGACAGCCCTTCTGAATGAGCAGTTCTTC,CASQTALLNEQFF
NA,TRBV28,NA,TRBJ2-7,TGTGCCAGCAGTTTAAATTGGCAGGGGGGCTACGAGCAGTACTTC,CASSLNWQGGYEQYF